This T cell receptor beta chain is drawn from a study of a mutant IDH1 vaccine in newly diagnosed glioma. About the research overall: Patients had received radiotherapy, temozolomide, or both previously, most receiving both. Study outcomes and limitations: Of all patients, under 95% showed vaccine-induced immune responses.

This CDR3 is built from 14 residues. V lost 5 bases, J lost 4 bases, and 3 bases stayed unmatched. The germline V gene encodes CDR1 LNHNV and CDR2 YYDKDF (reference sequence). Here immunoSEQ multiplex PCR was the method, and the copy in TCRdb shows in-frame clones only, minus some. The profile shows 45,000 to 50,000 clones, 88% of them singletons. Time point here: week 35, safety follow-up. The content of each vaccine dose was 300 ug of mutant IDH1 20-mer peptide, and topical imiquimod accompanied it. A word on this clone: What it binds is unknown.

The origin of this receptor is a woman aged 40-49 years with glioma. The chain links TRBV15 to TRBJ1-1; 11 nucleotides line up with TRBD1. The input for sequencing was PBMCs, taken from a glioma patient whose treatment included an IDH1 peptide vaccine. This CDR3 reads CATSLGTGGTEAFF. The CDR3 DNA is TGTGCCACCAGCTTAGGGACAGGGGGCACTGAAGCTTTCTTT.